These 29 T cell receptor beta chains were all obtained from the same sample, sequenced in a study of OX40 agonist ivuxolimab in advanced cancers. Libraries were built with the immunoSEQ multiplex PCR assay. TCRdb's version of the immuneACCESS table is confined to in-frame rearrangements and falls short of the full clone set. An unresolved V gene accounts for under half of the shortfall where checked; the remainder is of unknown origin. Across this sample there are about 10,000 clones, with over 70% seen only once. Jointly, the top ten make up about 29% of the sample. Sequenced material: CD4+ or CD8+ T cells sorted from blood, taken in a trial of the OX40 agonist ivuxolimab. These receptors all come from an adult with an advanced solid tumor such as melanoma, head and neck, liver or kidney cancer.

The chain joins TRBV2 to TRBJ2-7, with D possibly matching TRBD1 (6 bases). Looked up from germline, CDR1 is SNHLY and CDR2 is FYNNEI. This CDR3 region has 14 residues. Trimming pared 3 bases from V and 3 bases from J, leaving 12 bases between. CDR3 region: CASSDGGLGYEQYF. The CDR3 DNA is TGTGCCAGCAGTGATGGGGGCTTAGGCTACGAGCAGTACTTC.

The rearrangement uses TRBV9 and TRBJ2-7; TRBD2 matches 10 bases. Germline CDR1 SGDLS, CDR2 YYNGEE. With 4 bases clipped from V and 7 bases from J, the junction kept 14 bases outside the gene matches. The CDR3 length is 16 residues. DNA of the CDR3: TGTGCCAGCAGCCCCTGGAGGACTAGCGGTAAAAGGGAGCAGTACTTC. Translation gives CASSPWRTSGKREQYF.

V is TRBV5-1 and J is TRBJ2-5; no reliable D call. The V and J ends lost 3 bases and 5 bases respectively, with 14 bases between them. The CDR3 is 14 amino acids. CDR1 is SGHRS and CDR2 is YFSETQ in the germline V gene. The CDR3 DNA sequence: TGCGCCAGCAGCTCCGGCGGAGTCTGGGAGACCCAGTACTTC. Its translation: CASSSGGVWETQYF. The full variable domain, its missing parts supplied by reference TRBV5-1 and TRBJ2-5, is KAGVTQTPRYLIKTRGQQVTLSCSPISGHRSVSWYQQTPGQGLQFLFEYFSETQRNKGNFPGRFSGRQFSNSRSEMNVSTLELGDSALYLCASSSGGVWETQYFGPGTRLLVL.

The chain is built from TRBV19 and TRBJ2-7; the D is unclear. This CDR3 is 13 amino acids long. V lost 3 bases and J lost 1, with 7 bases in between. Looked up from germline, CDR1 is LNHDA and CDR2 is SQIVND (reference sequence). CDR3 DNA: TGTGCCAGTAGTATGGGCCCATCCTACGAGCAGTACTTC. Its protein product is CASSMGPSYEQYF.

This clone has only a few counts. The chain links TRBV19 to TRBJ2-1; TRBD2 matches 11 bases. The CDR3 runs 16 residues. Germline CDR1 and CDR2: LNHDA and SQIVND (reference sequence). Trimming took 7 bases from V and 8 from J; bases not matched to a gene: 13. The CDR3 here is CASNTGLAGVRDEQFF. In DNA form, the CDR3 reads TGTGCCAGTAACACAGGACTAGCGGGCGTTAGAGATGAGCAGTTCTTC.

Points on this clone: The junction differs from germline at one of its ends, possibly a read error. The chain combines TRBV5-1 with TRBJ2-7, with D possibly matching TRBD1 (6 bases). Per germline, CDR1 SGHRS and CDR2 YFSETQ. The CDR3 spans 13 residues. The CDR3 here is CASSLDSLGEQYF. The CDR3, as DNA: TGCGCCAGCAGTTTGGACAGTCTCGGCGAGCAGTACTTC.

This clone was detected only a few times. The chain joins TRBV28 to TRBJ2-6; no clear D gene. CDR3 length equals 13 residues. Germline V lookup: CDR1 MDHEN, CDR2 SYDVKM. The V gene lost 5 bases and the J gene lost 3 bases, with 5 bases spanning the gap. CDR3 in amino acids: CASSIVGANVLTF. The CDR3 bases are TGTGCCAGCAGTATTGTTGGGGCCAACGTCCTGACTTTC.

The chain employs TRBV4-2 and TRBJ2-3; TRBD2 agrees at 10 bases. The CDR3 has 16 amino acids. Germline V gives CDR1 LGHNA, CDR2 YNFKEQ. The trim removed 0 bases at V and 2 bases at J, leaving 2 bases unmatched. The CDR3 spells CASSQEGTSATDTQYF. The CDR3 bases are TGTGCCAGCAGCCAAGAGGGGACTAGCGCCACAGATACGCAGTATTTT.

This chain joins TRBV19 and TRBJ2-1; the match to TRBD1 covers 7 bases. Looked up from germline, CDR1 is LNHDA and CDR2 is SQIVND (reference sequence). The V segment lost 10 bases and the J segment 3 bases; nucleotides outside the gene matches: 6. There are 13 residues in the CDR3. The CDR3: CATWGTVYNEQFF. CDR3 DNA sequence: TGTGCCACTTGGGGGACAGTCTACAATGAGCAGTTCTTC. The complete variable domain, with remaining parts taken from reference TRBV19 and TRBJ2-1, reads DGGITQSPKYLFRKEGQNVTLSCEQNLNHDAMYWYRQDPGQGLRLIYYSQIVNDFQKGDIAEGYSVSREKKESFPLTVTSAQKNPTAFYLCATWGTVYNEQFFGPGTRLTVL.

This chain connects TRBV9 to TRBJ2-1, with 7 bases lining up with TRBD1. The CDR3 covers 15 residues. CDR1 is SGDLS and CDR2 is YYNGEE in the germline V gene. V dropped 6 bases and J dropped 0; count of bases not matched to a gene: 6. The DNA of the CDR3 is TGTGCCAGCACACAACAGGGGAACTCCTACAATGAGCAGTTCTTC. Translated: CASTQQGNSYNEQFF.

The V gene is TRBV6-6, the J gene TRBJ1-1, with 8 nucleotides matching TRBD1. CDR1 is MNHNY, CDR2 SVGAGI, per germline (reference sequence). CDR3 length: 15 residues. J was trimmed by 0 bases and V by 4 bases; bases with no gene match: 4. DNA for the CDR3: TGTGCCAGCAGTTCGCTCAGGGGGCTGAACACTGAAGCTTTCTTT. Translating it yields CASSSLRGLNTEAFF.

The chain carries TRBV28 and TRBJ2-7, with 8 bases that match TRBD1. The germline gives CDR1 MDHEN, CDR2 SYDVKM. The length of the CDR3 is 14 residues. Trimming took 10 bases from V and 2 from J; bases not matched to a gene: 10. The CDR3 coding sequence is TGTGCCACCCTAGCCCCGGACAGGGCCTACGAGCAGTACTTC. It encodes CATLAPDRAYEQYF.

V gene TRBV7-8 combines with J gene TRBJ2-5, with D uncertain. Trimming took 4 bases from V and 5 from J, leaving 11 bases between them. The length of the CDR3 is 13 residues. The germline V gene has CDR1 SGHVS and CDR2 FQNEAQ. CDR3 in amino acids: CASSSRKAETQYF. The CDR3 DNA reads as TGTGCCAGCAGCTCGCGGAAGGCGGAGACCCAGTACTTC.

The CDR3 DNA reads as TGTGCCAGCCTCGGACAGGGAGTAGCCGGGGAGCTGTTTTTT. Protein: CASLGQGVAGELFF. This chain joins TRBV6-5 and TRBJ2-2, with TRBD1 matching 8 bases. V lost 8 bases, J lost 6 bases, and 8 bases stayed unmatched. This CDR3 comprises 14 residues. The germline gives CDR1 MNHEY, CDR2 SVGAGI.

The chain uses TRBV10-3 and TRBJ1-1, with a possible D match to TRBD1 (5 bases). This CDR3 is built from 15 residues. V was cut by 8 bases and J by 1 base, with 17 bases left in between. Germline lookup yields CDR1 ENHRY and CDR2 SYGVKD. CDR3 residues: CAIWDEGNRNTEAFF. The CDR3 DNA reads as TGTGCCATCTGGGATGAGGGGAATCGGAACACTGAAGCTTTCTTT.

The rearrangement uses TRBV15 and TRBJ2-7, with a tentative D call TRBD1 (5 bases). Trimming cost V 2 bases and J 4 bases, with 12 bases left between them. The germline V gene has CDR1 LNHNV and CDR2 YYDKDF (reference sequence). This CDR3 has 14 amino acids. The CDR3 loop reads CATSRQGSNYEQYF. CDR3 DNA: TGTGCCACCAGCAGACAGGGCTCAAATTACGAGCAGTACTTC.

The sample holds a few counts of this clone. V is TRBV28 and J is TRBJ2-7; 7 bases fit TRBD2. This CDR3 has 13 residues. J was trimmed by 6 bases and V by 6 bases; bases with no gene match: 8. From germline, CDR1 is MDHEN and CDR2 SYDVKM. The CDR3 reads CASSTGLEVEQYF. The DNA for the CDR3 is TGTGCCAGCAGCACAGGACTAGAGGTCGAGCAGTACTTC.

The chain has TRBV5-5 and TRBJ1-1; D possibly corresponds to TRBD1 (6 bases). The CDR3 spans 16 residues. In germline, CDR1 is SGHKS, CDR2 YYEKEE (reference sequence). V lost 0 bases to trimming and J lost 0 bases, with 12 bases between them. This CDR3 reads CASSLAGVVMNTEAFF. In nucleotides, the CDR3 is TGTGCCAGCAGCTTGGCAGGGGTTGTTATGAACACTGAAGCTTTCTTT.

The chain joins TRBV6-6 to TRBJ2-7; D uncertain. The CDR3 is 14 residues long. Germline loops: CDR1 MNHNY, CDR2 SVGAGI (reference sequence). Trimming left V 0 bases short and J 7 bases short, with 13 bases between. CDR3: CASSYSADPREQYF. CDR3 bases: TGTGCCAGCAGTTACTCGGCGGACCCGAGGGAGCAGTACTTC.

This clone was seen a few times. V and J are TRBV19 and TRBJ2-5, with 13 bases fitting TRBD2. Trimming removed 2 bases from V and 4 bases from J; junction bases left unmatched: 1. Looked up from germline, CDR1 is LNHDA and CDR2 is SQIVND (reference sequence). CDR3 length: 15 residues. For the CDR3, the DNA is TGTGCCAGTAGTATAAGACTAGCGGGAGGAGAGACCCAGTACTTC. The encoded protein is CASSIRLAGGETQYF.

The chain couples TRBV5-1 to TRBJ2-7, with 8 nucleotides matching TRBD1. Germline lookup yields CDR1 SGHRS and CDR2 YFSETQ. The CDR3 runs to 16 residues. After removal of 4 bases from V and 4 bases from J, the junction contained 13 bases not matched to a gene. CDR3 in amino acids: CASSPTAHRGAYEQYF. The CDR3 DNA is TGCGCCAGCAGCCCAACGGCACACAGGGGGGCTTACGAGCAGTACTTC. Looking up the rest from reference TRBV5-1 and TRBJ2-7 gives the full variable domain: KAGVTQTPRYLIKTRGQQVTLSCSPISGHRSVSWYQQTPGQGLQFLFEYFSETQRNKGNFPGRFSGRQFSNSRSEMNVSTLELGDSALYLCASSPTAHRGAYEQYFGPGTRLTVT.

V and J are TRBV4-1 and TRBJ2-1; TRBD2 might be the D (6 bases). This CDR3 comprises 12 residues. Trimming left V 3 bases short and J 11 bases short, with 11 bases between. CDR1 is MGHRA, CDR2 YSYEKL, per germline. CDR3 protein: CASSHRGDQQFF. The CDR3 DNA reads as TGCGCCAGCAGCCATCGCGGGGACCAGCAGTTCTTC.

CDR3 amino acids: CASTKSQDPTGDTDTQYF. The CDR3 region has the DNA TGTGCCAGTACCAAATCCCAGGACCCTACCGGGGACACAGATACGCAGTATTTT. The chain couples TRBV19 to TRBJ2-3; the D gene is possibly TRBD2 (5 bases). With 7 bases removed from V and 2 bases from J, the gap between germline ends came to 25 bases. There are 18 residues in the CDR3. CDR1 is LNHDA and CDR2 is SQIVND in the germline V gene (reference sequence).

The rearrangement uses TRBV10-3 and TRBJ2-1; 8 bases align to TRBD1. The germline CDR1 and CDR2 sequences are ENHRY and SYGVKD. CDR3 size: 17 residues. Trimming removed 6 bases from V and 4 bases from J; junction bases left unmatched: 14. DNA of the CDR3: TGTGCCATCAGCGCTCCACCAAGGGACAGGAAATACAATGAGCAGTTCTTC. This sequence encodes CAISAPPRDRKYNEQFF.

The V call is TRBV4-1, the J call TRBJ2-7; possible D gene TRBD2, 6 bases. Germline-derived CDR1 and CDR2 are MGHRA and YSYEKL. The CDR3 consists of 14 residues. Deletions cut 4 bases from V and 1 base from J, with 11 bases between. As DNA, the CDR3 is TGCGCCAGCAGCCCTTCTAGCGCTTCCTACGAGCAGTACTTC. As protein: CASSPSSASYEQYF.

The CDR3 reads CASTKRREGFYEQYF. The DNA of the CDR3 is TGTGCCAGCACAAAAAGGCGGGAGGGCTTCTACGAGCAGTACTTC. The chain is built from TRBV6-6 and TRBJ2-7; TRBD2 agrees at 9 bases. The CDR3 extends over 15 amino acids. V dropped 7 bases and J dropped 3; count of bases not matched to a gene: 10. Looked up from germline, CDR1 is MNHNY and CDR2 is SVGAGI (reference sequence).

This clone was detected a few times. The V and J genes are TRBV19 and TRBJ2-7, with D possibly being TRBD1 (6 bases). Germline CDR1 LNHDA, CDR2 SQIVND (reference sequence). The V end was cut by 1 base, the J end by 0 bases, with 7 bases between. The CDR3 spans 14 residues. The DNA of the CDR3 is TGTGCCAGTAGTATAGGACAGGACTCCTACGAGCAGTACTTC. Its protein is CASSIGQDSYEQYF.

The chain uses TRBV6-1 and TRBJ2-7; perhaps TRBD2 as D (6 bases). Germline V gene data show CDR1 as MNHNS and CDR2 as SASEGT. V lost 3 bases, J lost 6 bases, and 21 bases lay in between. The CDR3 runs 16 residues. The CDR3 bases are TGTGCCAGCAGTGACACGCCCGGGAGTAGGGTCTCCGAGCAGTACTTC. It translates to CASSDTPGSRVSEQYF.

The V gene is TRBV7-9, the J gene TRBJ2-5; a possible D gene is TRBD2 (5 bases). The CDR3 sequence is 16 residues long. Trimming removed 2 bases at V and 4 bases at J, with 17 bases between. Looked up from germline, CDR1 is SEHNR and CDR2 is FQNEAQ (reference sequence). The CDR3 nucleotides are TGTGCCAGCAGCTTATCGTGGGAGTTAGGGAGAGAGACCCAGTACTTC. Amino acids: CASSLSWELGRETQYF. Based on the CDR3 plus reference TRBV7-9 and TRBJ2-5, the full variable domain is DTGVSQNPRHKITKRGQNVTFRCDPISEHNRLYWYRQTLGQGPEFLTYFQNEAQLEKSRLLSDRFSAERPKGSFSTLEIQRTEQGDSAMYLCASSLSWELGRETQYFGPGTRLLVL.